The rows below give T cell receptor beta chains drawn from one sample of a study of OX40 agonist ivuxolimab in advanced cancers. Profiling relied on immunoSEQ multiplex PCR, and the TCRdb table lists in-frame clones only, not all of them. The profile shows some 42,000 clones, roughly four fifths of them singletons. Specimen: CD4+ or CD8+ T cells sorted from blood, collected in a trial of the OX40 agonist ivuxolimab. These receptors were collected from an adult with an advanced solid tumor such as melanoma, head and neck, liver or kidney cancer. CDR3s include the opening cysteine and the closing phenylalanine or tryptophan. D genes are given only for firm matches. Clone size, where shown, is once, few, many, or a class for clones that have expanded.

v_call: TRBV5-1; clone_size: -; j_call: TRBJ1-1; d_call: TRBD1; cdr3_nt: TGCGCCAGCAGTAACAGGGGGCTGAACACTGAAGCTTTCTTT; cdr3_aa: CASSNRGLNTEAFF
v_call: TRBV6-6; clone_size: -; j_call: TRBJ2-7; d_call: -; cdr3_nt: TGTGCCAGCAGGTTTTATTCAGGGGTCGAGCAGTACTTC; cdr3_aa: CASRFYSGVEQYF
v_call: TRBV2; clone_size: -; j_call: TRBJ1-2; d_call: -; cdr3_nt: TGTGCCAGCAGTGGGGACAATCAACTCTATGGCTACACCTTC; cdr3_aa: CASSGDNQLYGYTF
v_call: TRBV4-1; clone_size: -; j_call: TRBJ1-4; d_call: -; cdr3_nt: TGCGCCAGCAGCCAAGATTTACACTATAATGAAAAACTGTTTTTT; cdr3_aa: CASSQDLHYNEKLFF
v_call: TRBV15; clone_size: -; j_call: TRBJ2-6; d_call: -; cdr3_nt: TGTGCCACCAGCAGAGATCGCTCTGGGGCCAACGTCCTGACTTTC; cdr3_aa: CATSRDRSGANVLTF
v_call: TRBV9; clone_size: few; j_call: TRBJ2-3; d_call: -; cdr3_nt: TGTGCCAGCAGCGTTTGGACCTCGACCACAGATACGCAGTATTTT; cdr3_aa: CASSVWTSTTDTQYF
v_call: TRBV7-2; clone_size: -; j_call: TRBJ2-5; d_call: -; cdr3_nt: TGTGCCAGCAGCTCCAGTCTTACAAGATTTACCCAGTACTTC; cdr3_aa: CASSSSLTRFTQYF
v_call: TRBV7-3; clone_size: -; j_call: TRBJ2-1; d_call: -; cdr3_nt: TGTGCCAGCAGCACTGCCGCCTACAATGAGCAGTTCTTC; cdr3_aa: CASSTAAYNEQFF
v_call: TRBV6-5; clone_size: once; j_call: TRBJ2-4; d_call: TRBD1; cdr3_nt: TGTGCCAGCAGTTACAGGGACAGTAGAAACATTCAGTACTTC; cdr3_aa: CASSYRDSRNIQYF
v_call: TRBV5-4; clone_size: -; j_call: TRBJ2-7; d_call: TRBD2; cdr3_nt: TGTGCCAGCAGCCCCGGACTAGCGGGAGGAAAGTACGAGCAGTACTTC; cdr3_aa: CASSPGLAGGKYEQYF
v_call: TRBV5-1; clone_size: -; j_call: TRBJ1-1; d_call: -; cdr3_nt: TGCGCCAGCAGCTCCGACGGATTGAACACTGAAGCTTTCTTT; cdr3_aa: CASSSDGLNTEAFF
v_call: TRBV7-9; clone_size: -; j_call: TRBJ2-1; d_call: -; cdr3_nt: TGTGCCAGCAGCTTCCGACAGTCAGACAATGAGCAGTTCTTC; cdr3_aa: CASSFRQSDNEQFF
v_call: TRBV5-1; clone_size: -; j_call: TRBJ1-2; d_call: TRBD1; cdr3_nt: TGCGCCAGCAGCTCTCAGGGGGCGTGGGGCTACACCTTC; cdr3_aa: CASSSQGAWGYTF
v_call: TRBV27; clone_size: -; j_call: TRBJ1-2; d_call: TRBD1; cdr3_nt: TGTGCCAGCAGTTTATTTATGGGACAGGGTAGGGGGGGCTACACCTTC; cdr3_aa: CASSLFMGQGRGGYTF
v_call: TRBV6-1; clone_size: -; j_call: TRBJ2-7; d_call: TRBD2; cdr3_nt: TGTGCCAGCACGACCGAGCGGGACTCCTACGAGCAGTACTTC; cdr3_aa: CASTTERDSYEQYF
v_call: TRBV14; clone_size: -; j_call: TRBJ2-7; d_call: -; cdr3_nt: TGTGCCAGCAGCCAATTGGGTCAGGAATACGAGCAGTACTTC; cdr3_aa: CASSQLGQEYEQYF
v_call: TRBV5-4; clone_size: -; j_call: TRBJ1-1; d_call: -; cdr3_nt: TGTGCCAGCAGCTTGATTGATGGTGGAGCTTTCTTT; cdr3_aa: CASSLIDGGAFF
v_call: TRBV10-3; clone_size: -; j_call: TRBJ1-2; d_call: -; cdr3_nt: TGTGCCATCAGTGAGAGGGCAGGGGCCACCTATGGCTACACCTTC; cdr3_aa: CAISERAGATYGYTF
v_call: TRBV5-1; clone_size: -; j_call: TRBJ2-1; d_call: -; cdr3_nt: TGCGCCAGCAGCTCGGACTCCCTTCGAGGTGAGCAGTTCTTC; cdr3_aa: CASSSDSLRGEQFF
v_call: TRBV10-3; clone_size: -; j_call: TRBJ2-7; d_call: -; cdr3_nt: TGTGCCATCAGTGGCTACGAATACGAGCAGTACTTC; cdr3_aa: CAISGYEYEQYF
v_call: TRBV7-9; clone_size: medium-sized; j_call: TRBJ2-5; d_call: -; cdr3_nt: TGTGCCAGCAGCCCTCGAGGGCCCGAGACCCAGTACTTC; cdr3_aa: CASSPRGPETQYF
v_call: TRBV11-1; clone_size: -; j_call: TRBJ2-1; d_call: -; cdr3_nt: TGTGCCAGCAGCGACAAATACAGAAGGACTTACAATGAGCAGTTCTTC; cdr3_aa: CASSDKYRRTYNEQFF
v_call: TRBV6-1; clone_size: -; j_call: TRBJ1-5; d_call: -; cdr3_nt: TGTGCCAGCAGTGAATGGGACGGGAGCAATCAGCCCCAGCATTTT; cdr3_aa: CASSEWDGSNQPQHF
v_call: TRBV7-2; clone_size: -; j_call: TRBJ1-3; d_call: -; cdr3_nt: TGTGCCAGCAGCTTAGTGGTATCTGGAAACACCATATATTTT; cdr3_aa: CASSLVVSGNTIYF
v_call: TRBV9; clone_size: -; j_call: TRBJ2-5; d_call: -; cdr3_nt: TGTGCCAGCAGCGTAGGAGGCGCAGGAGAGACCCAGTACTTC; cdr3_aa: CASSVGGAGETQYF
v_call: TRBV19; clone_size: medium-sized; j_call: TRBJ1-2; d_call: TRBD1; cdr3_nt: TGTGCCAGTAGTATATCATTAAGGGGGCTCTATGGCTACACCTTC; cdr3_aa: CASSISLRGLYGYTF
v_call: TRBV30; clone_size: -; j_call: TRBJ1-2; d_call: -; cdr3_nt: TGTGCCTGGAGTGTGATCGGGCGAGGGGCCTACACCTTC; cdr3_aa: CAWSVIGRGAYTF
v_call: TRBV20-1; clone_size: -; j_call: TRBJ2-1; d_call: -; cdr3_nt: TGCAGTGCTAGTGGAGTTGAGCAGTTCTTC; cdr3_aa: CSASGVEQFF
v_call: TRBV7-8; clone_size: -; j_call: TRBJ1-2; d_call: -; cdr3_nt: TGTGCCAGCGGGACGAATGCTAACTATGGCTACACCTTC; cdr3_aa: CASGTNANYGYTF
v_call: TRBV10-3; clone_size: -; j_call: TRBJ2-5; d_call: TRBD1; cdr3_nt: TGTGCCATTAACAGGGGGATTGGGCAAGAGACCCAGTACTTC; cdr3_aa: CAINRGIGQETQYF
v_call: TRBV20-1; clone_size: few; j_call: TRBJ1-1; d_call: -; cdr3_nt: TGCAGTGCTAGCAAGGTGGCTGGAGCTTTCTTT; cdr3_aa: CSASKVAGAFF
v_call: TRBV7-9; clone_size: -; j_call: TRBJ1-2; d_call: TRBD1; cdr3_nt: TGTGCCAGCAGGCCAAGGACCCTACAGGGGGTCTATGGCTACACCTTC; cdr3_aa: CASRPRTLQGVYGYTF
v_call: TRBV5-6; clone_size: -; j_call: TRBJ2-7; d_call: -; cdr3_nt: TGTGCCAGCAGCTACCGTCCCCAGGGTCACGAGCAGTACTTC; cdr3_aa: CASSYRPQGHEQYF
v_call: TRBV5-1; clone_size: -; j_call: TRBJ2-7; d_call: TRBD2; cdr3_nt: TGCGCCAGCAGCTCGATGGGACTAGCGGGAGCCGAGCAGTACTTC; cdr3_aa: CASSSMGLAGAEQYF
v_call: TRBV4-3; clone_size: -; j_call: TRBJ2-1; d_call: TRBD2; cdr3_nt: TGCGCCAGCAGCCACAACGTGGGCGGGAGGAGGGAGCAGTTCTTC; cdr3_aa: CASSHNVGGRREQFF